These 2 T cell receptor beta chains share one sample of origin, sequenced in a study of CD8+ T cells in alopecia areata. RNA was isolated and reverse transcribed to cDNA, the sequencing template. Sequenced by immunoSEQ multiplex PCR; TCRdb stores in-frame clones only, minus some. Among 100,000 to 150,000 clones, around 48% were seen once, and the ten largest hold 10%. The sample was NKG2D-low CD8+ T cells sorted from blood. The receptor set was obtained from a human donor with alopecia areata.

This clone has just a few counts. The chain carries TRBV6-5 and TRBJ2-5; weak D call: TRBD1 (6 bases). The V gene lost 4 bases and the J gene lost 1 base, with 13 bases spanning the gap. CDR3 length: 15 residues. Germline V gene data show CDR1 as MNHEY and CDR2 as SVGAGI. The CDR3 reads CASSLTGTTQETQYF. The CDR3 region has the DNA TGTGCCAGCAGTTTGACGGGGACAACCCAAGAGACCCAGTACTTC.

This clone was counted once. The chain is built from TRBV29-1 and TRBJ2-3; D gene uncertain. V gave up 2 bases and J gave up 7 bases, with 7 bases separating them. The germline gives CDR1 SQVTM, CDR2 ANQGSEA. This CDR3 comprises 11 residues. CDR3 coding DNA: TGCAGCGTTGAACTAGACTATACGCAGTATTTT. This translates into CSVELDYTQYF.